One T cell receptor beta chain is described in this entry. The sample originates from a study of tumor-infiltrating lymphocytes in oesophageal squamous cell carcinoma. From the PCR reads, TCRdb called clonotypes with MiXCR, one entry per CDR3 protein. The table lists almost 20,000 distinct CDR3 sequences, about 43% of them singletons. The CDR3 is 14 amino acids. CDR1 is ENHRY, CDR2 SYGVKD, per germline. This sequence originates from a male donor with esophageal squamous cell carcinoma. V usage is TRBV10-3 and J usage is TRBJ2-4; D possibly uses TRBD1 or TRBD2 (5 bases each). The DNA end is a closer match to TRBJ2-1, so the J assignment may be wrong. Material for sequencing was normal esophageal tissue next to the tumor. The CDR3 here is CATGEDRDDNEQFF. In DNA, the CDR3 is TGTGCCACCGGGGAAGACAGAGATGACAATGAGCAGTTCTTC.